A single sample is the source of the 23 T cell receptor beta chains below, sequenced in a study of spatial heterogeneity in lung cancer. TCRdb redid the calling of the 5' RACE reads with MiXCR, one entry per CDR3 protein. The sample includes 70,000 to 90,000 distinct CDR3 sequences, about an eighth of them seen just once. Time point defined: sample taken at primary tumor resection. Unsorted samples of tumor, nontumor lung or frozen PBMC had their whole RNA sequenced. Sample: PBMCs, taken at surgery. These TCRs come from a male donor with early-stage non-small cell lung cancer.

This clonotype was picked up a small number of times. CDR3 residues: CASSQDPLVNTIYF. The CDR3 nucleotides are TGTGCCAGCAGCCAAGATCCCTTGGTGAACACCATATATTTT. V and J are TRBV3-1 and TRBJ1-3; D uncertain. V gave up 0 bases and J gave up 7 bases, with 10 bases separating them. CDR3 length: 14 amino acids. Germline lookup yields CDR1 LGHDT and CDR2 YNNKEL (reference sequence).

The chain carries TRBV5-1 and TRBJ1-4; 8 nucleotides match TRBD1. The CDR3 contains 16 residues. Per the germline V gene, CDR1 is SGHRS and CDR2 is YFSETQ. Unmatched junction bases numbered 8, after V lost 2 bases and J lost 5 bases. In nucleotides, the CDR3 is TGCGCCAGCAGCTTCCAAGGACAGGGTGCGAATGAAAAACTGTTTTTT. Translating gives CASSFQGQGANEKLFF. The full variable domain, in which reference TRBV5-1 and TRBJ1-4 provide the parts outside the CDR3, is KAGVTQTPRYLIKTRGQQVTLSCSPISGHRSVSWYQQTPGQGLQFLFEYFSETQRNKGNFPGRFSGRQFSNSRSEMNVSTLELGDSALYLCASSFQGQGANEKLFFGSGTQLSVL.

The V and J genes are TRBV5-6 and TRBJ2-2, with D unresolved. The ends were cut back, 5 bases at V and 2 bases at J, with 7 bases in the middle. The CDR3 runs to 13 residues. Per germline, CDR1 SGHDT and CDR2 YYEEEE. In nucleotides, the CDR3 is TGTGCCAGCAGTCACAGCAACACCGGGGAGCTGTTTTTT. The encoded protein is CASSHSNTGELFF. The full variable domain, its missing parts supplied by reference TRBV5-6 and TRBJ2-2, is DAGVTQSPTHLIKTRGQQVTLRCSPKSGHDTVSWYQQALGQGPQFIFQYYEEEERQRGNFPDRFSGHQFPNYSSELNVNALLLGDSALYLCASSHSNTGELFFGEGSRLTVL.

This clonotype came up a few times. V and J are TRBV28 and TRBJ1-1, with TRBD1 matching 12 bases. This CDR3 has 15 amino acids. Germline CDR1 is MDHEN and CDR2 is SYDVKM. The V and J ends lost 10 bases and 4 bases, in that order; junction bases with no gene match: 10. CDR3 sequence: CATKRDRGLVTEAFF. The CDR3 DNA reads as TGTGCCACCAAGAGGGACAGGGGGCTGGTCACTGAAGCTTTCTTT.

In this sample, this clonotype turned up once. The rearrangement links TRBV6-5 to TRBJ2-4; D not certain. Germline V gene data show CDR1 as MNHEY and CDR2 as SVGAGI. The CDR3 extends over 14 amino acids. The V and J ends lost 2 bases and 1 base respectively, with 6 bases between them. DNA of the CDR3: TGTGCCAGCAGTTACGAGTTTGCCAAAAACATTCAGTACTTC. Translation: CASSYEFAKNIQYF.

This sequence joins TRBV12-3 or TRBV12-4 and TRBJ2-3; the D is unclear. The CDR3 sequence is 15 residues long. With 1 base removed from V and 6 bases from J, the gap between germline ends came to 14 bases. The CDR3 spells CASSLETPSGDTQYF. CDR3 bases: TGTGCCAGCAGTTTAGAGACACCCTCCGGGGATACGCAGTATTTT.

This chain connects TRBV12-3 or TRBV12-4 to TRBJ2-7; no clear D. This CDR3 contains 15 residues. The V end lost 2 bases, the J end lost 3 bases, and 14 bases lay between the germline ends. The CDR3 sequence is CASSLRQGIDYEQYF. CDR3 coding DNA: TGTGCCAGCAGTTTAAGACAAGGGATTGACTACGAGCAGTACTTC.

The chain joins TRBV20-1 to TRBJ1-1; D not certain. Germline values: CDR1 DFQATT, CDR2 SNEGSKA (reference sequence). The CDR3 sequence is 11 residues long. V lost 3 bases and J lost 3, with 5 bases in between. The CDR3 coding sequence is TGCAGTGCTAGTCCCCACACTGAAGCTTTCTTT. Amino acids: CSASPHTEAFF.

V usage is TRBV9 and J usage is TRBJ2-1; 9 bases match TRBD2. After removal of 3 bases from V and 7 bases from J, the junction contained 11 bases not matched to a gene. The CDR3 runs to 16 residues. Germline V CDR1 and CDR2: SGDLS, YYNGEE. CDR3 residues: CASSALSGGVPNEQFF. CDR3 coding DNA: TGTGCCAGCAGCGCCCTTAGCGGGGGCGTCCCAAATGAGCAGTTCTTC. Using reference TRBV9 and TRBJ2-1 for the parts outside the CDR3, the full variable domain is DSGVTQTPKHLITATGQRVTLRCSPRSGDLSVYWYQQSLDQGLQFLIQYYNGEERAKGNILERFSAQQFPDLHSELNLSSLELGDSALYFCASSALSGGVPNEQFFGPGTRLTVL.

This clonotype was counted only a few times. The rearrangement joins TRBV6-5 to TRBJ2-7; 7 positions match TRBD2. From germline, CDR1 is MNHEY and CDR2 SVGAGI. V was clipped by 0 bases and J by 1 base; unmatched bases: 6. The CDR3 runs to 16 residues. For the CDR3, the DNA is TGTGCCAGCAGTTACTCGGGGGGGGAGGCGTCCTACGAGCAGTACTTC. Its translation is CASSYSGGEASYEQYF.

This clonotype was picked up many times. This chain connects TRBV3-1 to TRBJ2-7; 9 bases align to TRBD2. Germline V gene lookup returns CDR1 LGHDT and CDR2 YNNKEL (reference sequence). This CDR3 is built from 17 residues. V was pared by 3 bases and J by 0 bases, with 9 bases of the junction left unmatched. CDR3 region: CASSHSSGTTFSYEQYF. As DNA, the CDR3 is TGTGCCAGCAGCCATTCTAGCGGGACGACTTTCTCCTACGAGCAGTACTTC.

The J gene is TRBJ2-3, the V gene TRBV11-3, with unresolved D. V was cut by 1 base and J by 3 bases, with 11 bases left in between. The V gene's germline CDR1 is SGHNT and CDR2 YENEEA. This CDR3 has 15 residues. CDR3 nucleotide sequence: TGTGCCAGCAGCTTAGGTGTTCTTGGGACAGATACGCAGTATTTT. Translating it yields CASSLGVLGTDTQYF.

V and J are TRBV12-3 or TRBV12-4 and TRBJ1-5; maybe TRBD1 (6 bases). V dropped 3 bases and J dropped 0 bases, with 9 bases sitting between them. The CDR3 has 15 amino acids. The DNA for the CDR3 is TGTGCCAGCAGTTTCGGACAGAGTAGCAATCAGCCCCAGCATTTT. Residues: CASSFGQSSNQPQHF.

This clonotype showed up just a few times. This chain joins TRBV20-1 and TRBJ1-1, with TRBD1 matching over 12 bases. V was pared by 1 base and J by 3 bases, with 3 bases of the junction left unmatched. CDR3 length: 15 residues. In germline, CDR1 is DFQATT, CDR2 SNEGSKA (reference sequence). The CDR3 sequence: CSARGDRGRHTEAFF. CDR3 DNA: TGCAGTGCTAGAGGGGACAGGGGGCGGCACACTGAAGCTTTCTTT.

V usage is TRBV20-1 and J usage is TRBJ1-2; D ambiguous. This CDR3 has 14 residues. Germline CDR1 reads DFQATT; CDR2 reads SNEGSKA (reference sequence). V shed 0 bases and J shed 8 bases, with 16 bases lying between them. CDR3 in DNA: TGCAGTGCTAGAGATTTCGGAGGGATGCGGGGCTACACCTTC. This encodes CSARDFGGMRGYTF.

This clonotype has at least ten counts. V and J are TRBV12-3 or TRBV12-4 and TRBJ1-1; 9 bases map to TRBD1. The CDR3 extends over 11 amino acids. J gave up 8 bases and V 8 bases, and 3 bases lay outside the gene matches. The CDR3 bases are TGTGCCAGCTGGACAGGGGCCGAAGCTTTCTTT. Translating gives CASWTGAEAFF.

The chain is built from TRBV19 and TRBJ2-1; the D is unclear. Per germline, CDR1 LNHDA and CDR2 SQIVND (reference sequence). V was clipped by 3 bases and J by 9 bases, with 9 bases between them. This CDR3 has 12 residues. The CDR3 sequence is CASSMNWGEQFF. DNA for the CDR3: TGTGCCAGTAGTATGAACTGGGGTGAGCAGTTCTTC.

The CDR3 DNA sequence: TGCGCCAGCAGCTTGGATTTCGGGACTAGAGCCGAGCAGTACTTC. Translated: CASSLDFGTRAEQYF. The chain carries TRBV5-1 and TRBJ2-7; 8 bases line up with TRBD2. Germline V lookup: CDR1 SGHRS, CDR2 YFSETQ. The J segment lost 6 bases and the V segment lost 0 bases, leaving 8 bases of the junction unmatched. The CDR3 length is 15 residues. Drawing the rest from reference TRBV5-1 and TRBJ2-7, the complete variable domain is KAGVTQTPRYLIKTRGQQVTLSCSPISGHRSVSWYQQTPGQGLQFLFEYFSETQRNKGNFPGRFSGRQFSNSRSEMNVSTLELGDSALYLCASSLDFGTRAEQYFGPGTRLTVT.

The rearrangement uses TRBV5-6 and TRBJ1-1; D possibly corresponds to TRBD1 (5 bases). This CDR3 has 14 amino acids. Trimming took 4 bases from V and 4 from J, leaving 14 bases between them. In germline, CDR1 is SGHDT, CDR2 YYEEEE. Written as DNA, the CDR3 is TGTGCCAGCAGCCAACGGGGGTTGGGCACTGAAGCTTTCTTT. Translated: CASSQRGLGTEAFF.

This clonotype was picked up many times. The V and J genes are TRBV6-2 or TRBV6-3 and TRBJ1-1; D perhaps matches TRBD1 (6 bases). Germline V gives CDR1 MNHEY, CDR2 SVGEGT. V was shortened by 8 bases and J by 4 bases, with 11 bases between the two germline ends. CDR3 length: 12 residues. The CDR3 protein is CASQQGVTEAFF. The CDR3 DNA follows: TGTGCCAGCCAACAGGGAGTCACTGAAGCTTTCTTT.

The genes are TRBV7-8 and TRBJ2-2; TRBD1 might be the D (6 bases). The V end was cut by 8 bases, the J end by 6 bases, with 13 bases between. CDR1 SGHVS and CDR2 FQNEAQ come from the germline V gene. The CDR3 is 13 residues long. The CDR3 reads CASGAGVAGELFF. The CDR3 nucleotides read TGTGCCAGCGGGGCAGGGGTGGCCGGGGAGCTGTTTTTT.

In DNA, the CDR3 is TGTGCCAGCAGCTTAATGGGGGGCACAGATACGCAGTATTTT. This gives the protein CASSLMGGTDTQYF. The chain links TRBV7-9 to TRBJ2-3; the D call may be TRBD1 or TRBD2 (5 bases each). Trimming left V 2 bases short and J 1 base short, with 7 bases between. This CDR3 contains 14 residues. Per the germline V gene, CDR1 is SEHNR and CDR2 is FQNEAQ (reference sequence).

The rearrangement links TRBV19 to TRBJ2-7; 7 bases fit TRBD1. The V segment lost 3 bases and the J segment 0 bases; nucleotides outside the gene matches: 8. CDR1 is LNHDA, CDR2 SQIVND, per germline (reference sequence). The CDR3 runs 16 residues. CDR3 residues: CASSIGPRGSSYEQYF. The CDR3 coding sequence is TGTGCCAGTAGTATTGGACCCAGGGGGTCCTCCTACGAGCAGTACTTC.